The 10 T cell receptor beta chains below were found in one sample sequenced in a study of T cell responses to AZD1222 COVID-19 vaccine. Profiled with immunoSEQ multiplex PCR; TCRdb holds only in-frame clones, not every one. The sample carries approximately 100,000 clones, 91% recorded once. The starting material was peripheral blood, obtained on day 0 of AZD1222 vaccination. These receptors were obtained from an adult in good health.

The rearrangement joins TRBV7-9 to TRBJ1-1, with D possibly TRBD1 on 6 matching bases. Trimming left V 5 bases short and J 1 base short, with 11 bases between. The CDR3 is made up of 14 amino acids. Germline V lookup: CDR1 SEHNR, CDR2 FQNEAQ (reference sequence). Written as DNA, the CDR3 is TGTGCCAGCAGCCAGATGACAGGGAACACTGAAGCTTTCTTT. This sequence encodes CASSQMTGNTEAFF.

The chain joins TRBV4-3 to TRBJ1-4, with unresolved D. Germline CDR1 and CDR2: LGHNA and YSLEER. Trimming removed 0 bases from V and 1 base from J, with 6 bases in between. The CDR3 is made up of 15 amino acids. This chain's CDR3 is CASSQEVGTNEKLFF. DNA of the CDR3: TGCGCCAGCAGCCAAGAAGTAGGAACTAATGAAAAACTGTTTTTT.

The CDR3 region is CATSDMGNEQFF. In DNA, the CDR3 is TGTGCCACCAGTGATATGGGGAATGAGCAGTTCTTC. This rearrangement joins TRBV24-1 to TRBJ2-1; D is undetermined. The CDR3 has 12 amino acids. The germline gives CDR1 KGHDR, CDR2 SFDVKD. V was trimmed by 3 bases and J by 7 bases, leaving 6 bases between them.

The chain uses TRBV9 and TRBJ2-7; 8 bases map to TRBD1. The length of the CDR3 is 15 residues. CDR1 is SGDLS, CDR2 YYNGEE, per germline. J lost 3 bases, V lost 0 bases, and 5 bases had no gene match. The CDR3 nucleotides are TGTGCCAGCAGCGTAGAACCAGGGGGCATCTACGAGCAGTACTTC. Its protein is CASSVEPGGIYEQYF.

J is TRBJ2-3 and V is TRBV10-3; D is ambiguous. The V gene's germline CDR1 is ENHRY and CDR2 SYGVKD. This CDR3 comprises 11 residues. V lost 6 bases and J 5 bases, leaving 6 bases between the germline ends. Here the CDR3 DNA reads TGTGCCATCAGAAATCTAGATACGCAGTATTTT. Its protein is CAIRNLDTQYF.

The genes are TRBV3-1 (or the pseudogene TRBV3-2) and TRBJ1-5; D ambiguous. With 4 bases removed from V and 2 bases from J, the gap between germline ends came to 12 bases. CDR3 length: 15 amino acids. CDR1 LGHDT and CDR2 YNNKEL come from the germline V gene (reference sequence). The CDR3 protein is CASSPFYTGNQPQHF. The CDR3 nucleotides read TGTGCCAGCAGCCCCTTTTACACCGGCAATCAGCCCCAGCATTTT.

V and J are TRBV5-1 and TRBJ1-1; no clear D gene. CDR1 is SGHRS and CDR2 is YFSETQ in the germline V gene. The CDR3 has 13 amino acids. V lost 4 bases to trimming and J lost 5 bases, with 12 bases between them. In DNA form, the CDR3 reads TGCGCCAGCAGCCCGGACGGGCGGACTGAAGCTTTCTTT. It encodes CASSPDGRTEAFF.

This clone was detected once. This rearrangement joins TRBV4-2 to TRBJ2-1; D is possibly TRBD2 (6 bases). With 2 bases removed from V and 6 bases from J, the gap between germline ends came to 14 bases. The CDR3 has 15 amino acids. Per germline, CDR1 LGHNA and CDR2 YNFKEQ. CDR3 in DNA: TGTGCCAGCAGCCAAAGTAATCTAGCGAGCAATGAGCAGTTCTTC. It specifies CASSQSNLASNEQFF.

CDR3 sequence (DNA): TGTGCCTGGAGTGTAACTGAGCAGTTCTTC. Its protein is CAWSVTEQFF. This chain joins TRBV30 and TRBJ2-1; D is ambiguous. CDR3 length: 10 residues. The V and J ends lost 0 bases and 9 bases respectively, with 3 bases between them. Germline CDR1 and CDR2: GTSNPN and SVGIG (reference sequence). The full variable domain, completed using reference TRBV30 and TRBJ2-1, is SQTIHQWPATLVQPVGSPLSLECTVEGTSNPNLYWYRQAAGRGLQLLFYSVGIGQISSEVPQNLSASRPQDRQFILSSKKLLLSDSGFYLCAWSVTEQFFGPGTRLTVL.

This CDR3 is CASSFEASTDTQYF. DNA of the CDR3: TGTGCCAGCAGCTTTGAGGCTAGCACAGATACGCAGTATTTT. The V call is TRBV5-4, the J call TRBJ2-3, with D unresolved. The V and J ends lost 2 bases and 0 bases respectively, with 7 bases between them. CDR1 and CDR2 from the germline V gene are SGHNT and YYREEE (reference sequence). The CDR3 consists of 14 residues.